The clone carrying this TCR beta chain was picked up one time. This specimen belongs to a study of blood T cell repertoires in COVID-19. Whole-study context: Sites across the United States, Italy and Spain contributed samples from acute and convalescent COVID-19. Sample material is recorded as cDNA or gDNA derived from T cells, B-cell-depleted T cells, or PBMCs.

The assay was immunoSEQ multiplex PCR, and TCRdb's table has in-frame clones only and misses some. The top ten clones hold roughly 0.9% of a sample with 190,000 or so clones, 80% to 90% of them seen once. CDR3 length equals 14 residues. With V trimmed by 8 bases and J by 6 bases, 11 bases remained unmatched. Germline V gene lookup returns CDR1 SGDLS and CDR2 YYNGEE. The sequence was obtained from a young woman who had recovered from COVID-19. The sequencing input was peripheral blood. This sequence joins TRBV9 and TRBJ2-1; 7 bases agree with TRBD2. The CDR3 DNA reads TGTGCCAGTGCCCCCGAGCCGGGGGGCAATGAGCAGTTCTTC. Its translation: CASAPEPGGNEQFF.